This T cell receptor beta chain emerged from a study of shared clonotypes between healthy human individuals. Study conclusions and caveats: Clonotypes shared by all four donors outscored non-shared clonotypes in generation probability.

Libraries were prepared by immunoSEQ multiplex PCR; TCRdb keeps only in-frame clonotypes and omits some of them. The sample yields about 2 million clones, roughly 96% seen once. With regard to this clone: Antigen specificity is unknown.

The V segment lost 4 bases and the J segment 2 bases; nucleotides outside the gene matches: 10. Germline CDR1 and CDR2: LGHNA and YSLEER. CDR3 size: 17 residues. The receptor was derived from a man younger than 30 in good health. The sequenced sample consisted of naive CD4+ T cells sorted from blood. Subset in this sample: CD45RA+ positively selected. The J gene is TRBJ2-3, the V gene TRBV4-3; TRBD1 agrees at 9 bases. The CDR3 DNA reads TGCGCCAGCAGCCTCCAGGAAGGGACAGGGATCACAGATACGCAGTATTTT. Protein product: CASSLQEGTGITDTQYF.